The 10 T cell receptor beta chains presented below share a single source sample, sequenced in a study of blood T cell repertoires in COVID-19. Sequenced by immunoSEQ multiplex PCR; TCRdb stores in-frame clones only, minus some. This table holds 200,000 to 300,000 clones, 75% to 85% found once. Sequencing used peripheral blood. All receptors come from a human donor in a cohort sampled during active COVID-19.

The chain has TRBV6-5 and TRBJ2-1, with TRBD2 matching over 9 bases. The V segment lost 6 bases and the J segment 3 bases; nucleotides outside the gene matches: 6. The germline V gene has CDR1 MNHEY and CDR2 SVGAGI. The CDR3 totals 15 residues. The CDR3 sequence is CASRGGRAFYNEQFF. In DNA, the CDR3 is TGTGCCAGCAGAGGCGGGAGGGCCTTCTACAATGAGCAGTTCTTC.

The V gene is TRBV14, the J gene TRBJ1-1; 7 bases are shared with TRBD1. Trimming cost V 8 bases and J 6 bases; bases outside gene matches: 9. CDR1 is SGHDN, CDR2 FVKESK, per germline. The CDR3 is 13 amino acids. CDR3 nucleotide sequence: TGTGCCAGCGCTAAGATTGGACAGGCTGAAGCTTTCTTT. It is translated as CASAKIGQAEAFF.

The rearrangement uses TRBV14 and TRBJ2-1; TRBD2 matches 9 bases. This CDR3 contains 15 residues. V was clipped by 4 bases and J by 5 bases; unmatched bases: 6. Germline V gene lookup returns CDR1 SGHDN and CDR2 FVKESK. The CDR3 nucleotides read TGTGCCAGCAGCCTGCTCAGCGGGGGGAACAATGAGCAGTTCTTC. This encodes CASSLLSGGNNEQFF.

This clone has only one observation. The V gene is TRBV19, the J gene TRBJ2-2, with TRBD2 matching 11 bases. The CDR3 has 17 amino acids. V was pared by 5 bases and J by 3 bases, with 8 bases of the junction left unmatched. In germline, CDR1 is LNHDA, CDR2 SQIVND (reference sequence). CDR3: CASSRLAGRGDTGELFF. In nucleotides, the CDR3 is TGTGCCAGTAGTCGACTAGCGGGACGAGGGGACACCGGGGAGCTGTTTTTT. Full variable domain (outside the CDR3, taken from reference TRBV19 and TRBJ2-2): DGGITQSPKYLFRKEGQNVTLSCEQNLNHDAMYWYRQDPGQGLRLIYYSQIVNDFQKGDIAEGYSVSREKKESFPLTVTSAQKNPTAFYLCASSRLAGRGDTGELFFGEGSRLTVL.

The chain recombines TRBV12-3 or TRBV12-4 with TRBJ1-5, with 8 bases lining up with TRBD1. The CDR3 totals 13 residues. The V segment lost 3 bases and the J segment 7 bases; nucleotides outside the gene matches: 2. CDR3 region: CASSLSGGQPQHF. The CDR3 nucleotides are TGTGCCAGCAGTTTGTCAGGGGGCCAGCCCCAGCATTTT.

The chain employs TRBV12-3 or TRBV12-4 and TRBJ2-1; D remains ambiguous. The CDR3 runs 13 residues. V was shortened by 8 bases and J by 6 bases, with 14 bases between the two germline ends. The CDR3 DNA reads as TGTGCCAGCGGTTGGGCTGATGCCAATGAGCAGTTCTTC. It codes for CASGWADANEQFF.

The rearrangement uses TRBV28 and TRBJ1-5; 7 nucleotides line up with TRBD1. This CDR3 spans 14 amino acids. The J segment lost 7 bases and the V segment lost 3 bases, leaving 6 bases of the junction unmatched. CDR1 and CDR2 from the germline V gene are MDHEN and SYDVKM. CDR3 DNA sequence: TGTGCCAGCAGTTTCCAGGGGGACGGGCAGCCCCAGCATTTT. It yields the protein CASSFQGDGQPQHF.

The chain carries TRBV7-8 and TRBJ1-5, with TRBD1 identical over 7 bases. The length of the CDR3 is 16 residues. Germline loops: CDR1 SGHVS, CDR2 FQNEAQ. The ends lost 5 bases at V and 0 bases at J; junction bases unmatched: 7. The CDR3 DNA follows: TGTGCCAGCAGCCCCCGACAGGGTTTTAGCAATCAGCCCCAGCATTTT. Translated, it gives CASSPRQGFSNQPQHF.

The V and J genes are TRBV19 and TRBJ2-1; TRBD2 agrees at 8 bases. Per the germline V gene, CDR1 is LNHDA and CDR2 is SQIVND (reference sequence). This CDR3 is built from 15 residues. V lost 3 bases, J lost 9 bases, and 10 bases stayed unmatched. CDR3 amino acids: CASSIRLAGGTEQFF. The CDR3 DNA sequence: TGTGCCAGTAGTATCCGGCTAGCGGGCGGAACTGAGCAGTTCTTC.

The chain is built from TRBV28 and TRBJ1-3, with TRBD1 matching 8 bases. CDR1 is MDHEN, CDR2 SYDVKM, per germline. This CDR3 comprises 15 residues. The V and J ends lost 2 bases and 6 bases, in that order; junction bases with no gene match: 6. CDR3 sequence: CASSLLGTGANTIYF. CDR3 bases: TGTGCCAGCAGTTTACTAGGGACAGGCGCAAACACCATATATTTT.